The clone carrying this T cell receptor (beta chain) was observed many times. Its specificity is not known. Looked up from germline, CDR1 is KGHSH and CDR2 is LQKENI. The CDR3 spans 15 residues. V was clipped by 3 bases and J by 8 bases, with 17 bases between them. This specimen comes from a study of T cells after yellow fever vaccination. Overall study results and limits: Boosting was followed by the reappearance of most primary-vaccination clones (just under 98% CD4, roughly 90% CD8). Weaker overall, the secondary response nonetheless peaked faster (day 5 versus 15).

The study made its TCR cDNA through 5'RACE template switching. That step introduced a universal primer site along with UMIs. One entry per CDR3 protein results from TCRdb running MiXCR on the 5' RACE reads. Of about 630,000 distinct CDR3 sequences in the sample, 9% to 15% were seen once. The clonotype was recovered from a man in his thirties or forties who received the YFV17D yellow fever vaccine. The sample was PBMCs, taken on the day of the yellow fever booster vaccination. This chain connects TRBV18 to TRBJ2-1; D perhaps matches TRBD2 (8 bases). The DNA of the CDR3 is TGTGCCAGCTCACCTGCGTCGGGAGGGGGCCATGAGCAGTTCTTC. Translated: CASSPASGGGHEQFF. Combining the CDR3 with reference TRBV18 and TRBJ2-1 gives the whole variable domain NAGVMQNPRHLVRRRGQEARLRCSPMKGHSHVYWYRQLPEEGLKFMVYLQKENIIDESGMPKERFSAEFPKEGPSILRIQQVVRGDSAAYFCASSPASGGGHEQFFGPGTRLTVL.